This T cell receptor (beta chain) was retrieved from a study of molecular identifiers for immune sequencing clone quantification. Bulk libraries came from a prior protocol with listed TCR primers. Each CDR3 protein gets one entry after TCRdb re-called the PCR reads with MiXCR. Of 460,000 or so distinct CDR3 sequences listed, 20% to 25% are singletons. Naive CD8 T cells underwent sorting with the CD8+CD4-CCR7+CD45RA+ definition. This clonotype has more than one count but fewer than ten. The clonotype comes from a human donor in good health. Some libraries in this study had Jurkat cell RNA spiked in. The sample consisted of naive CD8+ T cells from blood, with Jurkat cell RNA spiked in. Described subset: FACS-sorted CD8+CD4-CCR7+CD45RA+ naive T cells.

The CDR3 loop reads CASSFGRDKYF. The CDR3 bases are TGTGCCAGCAGTTTTGGCAGGGATAAGTACTTC. The J gene is TRBJ2-7, the V gene TRBV12-3 or TRBV12-4, with a weak D call TRBD1 (5 bases). The CDR3 runs to 11 residues. V was pared by 3 bases and J by 11 bases, with 11 bases between.